A single sample gave rise to the 22 T cell receptor beta chains below, sequenced in a study of cytomegalovirus exposure and HLA in healthy donors. PCR involved 60 Vbeta and 13 Jbeta primers. This table comes from immunoSEQ multiplex PCR, and its TCRdb copy is limited to in-frame clones, with some not included. This sample has about 160,000 clones; roughly 73% occur once, and the top ten carry more than 1.1%. Sequenced: PBMCs. These receptors originate from a woman aged 25 to 39 in good health and CMV-seronegative.

This chain links TRBV5-4 with TRBJ1-2; D not certain. V was cut by 5 bases and J by 7 bases, with 15 bases left in between. The CDR3 is made up of 13 amino acids. CDR1 is SGHNT, CDR2 YYREEE, per germline (reference sequence). DNA of the CDR3: TGTGCCAGCAGTCTTGGGAGCGAGGCTGGCTACACCTTC. The encoded protein is CASSLGSEAGYTF.

The chain recombines TRBV5-6 with TRBJ1-1, with 11 bases lining up with TRBD1. Germline values: CDR1 SGHDT, CDR2 YYEEEE. With V trimmed by 2 bases and J by 10 bases, 7 bases remained unmatched. CDR3 size: 14 residues. In nucleotides, the CDR3 is TGTGCCAGCAGCTTCGCGGGACAGGGGGTAACAGCTTTCTTT. Encoded protein: CASSFAGQGVTAFF. The full variable domain, rest sourced from reference TRBV5-6 and TRBJ1-1, is DAGVTQSPTHLIKTRGQQVTLRCSPKSGHDTVSWYQQALGQGPQFIFQYYEEEERQRGNFPDRFSGHQFPNYSSELNVNALLLGDSALYLCASSFAGQGVTAFFGQGTRLTVV.

This chain connects TRBV11-2 to TRBJ2-6, with 8 bases matching TRBD1. Germline CDR1 SGHAT, CDR2 FQNNGV. Germline trimming cut 5 bases from V and 10 bases from J; bases unmatched to any gene: 13. This CDR3 is 16 amino acids long. In nucleotides, the CDR3 is TGTGCCAGCAGCCCGCGGACAGGGAAAGCGCCTAACGTCCTGACTTTC. It yields the protein CASSPRTGKAPNVLTF.

This clone was detected only once. The chain combines TRBV10-3 with TRBJ2-7; 7 nucleotides line up with TRBD1. The CDR3 is 16 amino acids. From germline, CDR1 is ENHRY and CDR2 SYGVKD. V shed 2 bases, J shed 6 bases, and the junction held 13 bases outside the gene matches. The CDR3 region is CAISETGHRGEAEQYF. Here the CDR3 DNA reads TGTGCCATCAGTGAGACGGGTCACAGGGGAGAAGCCGAGCAGTACTTC.

The V and J genes are TRBV6-5 and TRBJ1-2, with D maybe TRBD1 (6 bases). Between the trimmed V and J ends, which lost 2 bases and 5 bases, there was a span of 15 bases. From germline, CDR1 is MNHEY and CDR2 SVGAGI. The CDR3 is 15 residues long. The CDR3 region is CASSYGQPDGYGYTF. CDR3 sequence (DNA): TGTGCCAGCAGTTACGGACAGCCCGATGGATATGGCTACACCTTC.

CDR3 in amino acids: CASRLTGDPNYGYTF. The CDR3 coding sequence is TGTGCCAGCAGGTTGACAGGGGACCCTAACTATGGCTACACCTTC. The chain links TRBV5-4 to TRBJ1-2, with 8 bases identical to TRBD1. The CDR3 has 15 residues. Germline values: CDR1 SGHNT, CDR2 YYREEE (reference sequence). V lost 5 bases, J lost 0 bases, and 6 bases stayed unmatched.

This clone was found a few times. At one boundary the junction diverges from the germline segment, which might be a read error. The CDR3 here is CASREDQGWNTEAFF. CDR3 DNA sequence: TGTGCCAGCAGGGAAGATCAGGGCTGGAACACTGAAGCTTTCTTT. The V gene is TRBV2, the J gene TRBJ1-1; D may be TRBD1 (5 bases). Germline CDR1 SNHLY, CDR2 FYNNEI. The CDR3 is 15 amino acids.

This chain connects TRBV30 to TRBJ2-7, with 12 bases fitting TRBD1. This CDR3 comprises 14 residues. The V gene's germline CDR1 is GTSNPN and CDR2 SVGIG (reference sequence). CDR3 loop: CATLVGQGANEQYF. In DNA form, the CDR3 reads TGTGCAACCCTCGTGGGACAGGGGGCCAACGAGCAGTACTTC. The full variable domain, completed using reference TRBV30 and TRBJ2-7, is SQTIHQWPATLVQPVGSPLSLECTVEGTSNPNLYWYRQAAGRGLQLLFYSVGIGQISSEVPQNLSASRPQDRQFILSSKKLLLSDSGFYLCATLVGQGANEQYFGPGTRLTVT.

This clone is a singleton in its sample. This rearrangement joins TRBV7-2 to TRBJ1-1; perhaps TRBD1 as D (5 bases). The CDR3 is 16 residues long. CDR1 is SGHTA and CDR2 is FQGNSA in the germline V gene. With 1 base removed from V and 1 base from J, the gap between germline ends came to 13 bases. The chain's CDR3 is CASSLVIWGPNTEAFF. The DNA of the CDR3 is TGTGCCAGCAGCTTAGTAATCTGGGGCCCGAACACTGAAGCTTTCTTT.

This sequence joins TRBV28 and TRBJ2-2, with 8 bases matching TRBD1. In germline, CDR1 is MDHEN, CDR2 SYDVKM. This CDR3 comprises 15 residues. V gave up 6 bases and J gave up 6 bases; unmatched junction bases: 9. The CDR3: CASSPGQGPPGELFF. Written as DNA, the CDR3 is TGTGCCAGCAGCCCTGGACAGGGTCCCCCCGGGGAGCTGTTTTTT.

By share, this clone ranks as medium-sized (0.01 to 0.1%). The same CDR3 is also encoded by other DNA sequences in this sample. The J gene is TRBJ1-5, the V gene TRBV6-1, with TRBD1 as a possible D gene (6 bases). CDR3 size: 14 residues. From germline, CDR1 is MNHNS and CDR2 SASEGT. V lost 7 bases and J 0 bases, leaving 10 bases between the germline ends. CDR3 amino acids: CASNPTGSNQPQHF. CDR3 nucleotide sequence: TGTGCCAGCAACCCGACAGGTAGCAATCAGCCCCAGCATTTT.

The chain links TRBV6-1 to TRBJ1-1; the D is unclear. Germline CDR1 is MNHNS and CDR2 is SASEGT. V was pared by 6 bases and J by 4 bases, with 9 bases between. The CDR3 is 12 residues long. Here the CDR3 DNA reads TGTGCCAGCAGGACTAGTGGCACTGAAGCTTTCTTT. Protein sequence: CASRTSGTEAFF.

The CDR3 DNA reads as TGTGCCGGAACAGGGTACAATGAGCAGTTCTTC. Translation: CAGTGYNEQFF. The chain links TRBV30 to TRBJ2-1; weak D call: TRBD1 (6 bases). CDR3 length: 11 residues. Trimming removed 8 bases at V and 4 bases at J, with 9 bases between. Germline lookup yields CDR1 GTSNPN and CDR2 SVGIG (reference sequence). Full variable domain (outside the CDR3, taken from reference TRBV30 and TRBJ2-1): SQTIHQWPATLVQPVGSPLSLECTVEGTSNPNLYWYRQAAGRGLQLLFYSVGIGQISSEVPQNLSASRPQDRQFILSSKKLLLSDSGFYLCAGTGYNEQFFGPGTRLTVL.

The chain is built from TRBV5-5 and TRBJ2-1; tentatively, D is TRBD1 (6 bases). V shed 3 bases and J shed 1 base, with 11 bases lying between them. Germline CDR1 and CDR2: SGHKS and YYEKEE (reference sequence). The CDR3 is 15 amino acids. CDR3 coding DNA: TGTGCCAGCAGCTCTACAGGGAGATCCTACAATGAGCAGTTCTTC. It is translated as CASSSTGRSYNEQFF. Using reference TRBV5-5 and TRBJ2-1 for the parts outside the CDR3, the full variable domain is DAGVTQSPTHLIKTRGQQVTLRCSPISGHKSVSWYQQVLGQGPQFIFQYYEKEERGRGNFPDRFSARQFPNYSSELNVNALLLGDSALYLCASSSTGRSYNEQFFGPGTRLTVL.

The V call is TRBV19, the J call TRBJ2-4, with D possibly matching TRBD1 (6 bases). CDR3 length: 14 amino acids. The V gene lost 6 bases and the J gene lost 5 bases, with 14 bases spanning the gap. Looked up from germline, CDR1 is LNHDA and CDR2 is SQIVND (reference sequence). This CDR3 reads CASRHRTVQNIQYF. CDR3 DNA: TGTGCCAGTAGGCACCGGACAGTCCAAAACATTCAGTACTTC.

The chain joins TRBV6-4 to TRBJ2-5; D is perhaps TRBD2 (6 bases). The V gene lost 4 bases and the J gene lost 1 base, with 13 bases spanning the gap. This CDR3 has 15 residues. Germline V gene data show CDR1 as MRHNA and CDR2 as SNTAGT. The CDR3 DNA reads as TGTGCCAGCAGTGTACCCCGGGAGCCCCAAGAGACCCAGTACTTC. Its translation: CASSVPREPQETQYF.

This sequence joins TRBV27 and TRBJ1-6; D perhaps matches TRBD1 (5 bases). V was shortened by 7 bases and J by 10 bases, with 11 bases between the two germline ends. The V gene's germline CDR1 is MNHEY and CDR2 SMNVEV (reference sequence). This CDR3 region has 12 residues. DNA for the CDR3: TGTGCCAGCACCCAGGGTGCCTCACCCCTCCACTTT. Translation: CASTQGASPLHF.

This clone was seen more than once but under ten times. CDR3 nucleotides: TGTGCCAGTAGTACCTTAGCGGGGATCACAGATACGCAGTATTTT. It is translated as CASSTLAGITDTQYF. V is TRBV19 and J is TRBJ2-3; 8 positions agree with TRBD2. There are 15 residues in the CDR3. CDR1 is LNHDA and CDR2 is SQIVND in the germline V gene (reference sequence). V dropped 4 bases and J dropped 2; count of bases not matched to a gene: 5.

The chain couples TRBV7-3 to TRBJ2-1; maybe TRBD2 (7 bases). The CDR3 is made up of 15 amino acids. Germline CDR1 is SGHTA and CDR2 is FQGTGA. With 1 base removed from V and 5 bases from J, the gap between germline ends came to 12 bases. The chain's CDR3 is CASSLNGGGHNEQFF. The CDR3, as DNA: TGTGCCAGCAGCTTAAACGGCGGGGGCCACAATGAGCAGTTCTTC.

On this clone: The same CDR3 arises from other DNA sequences in this sample as well. The chain combines TRBV6-6 with TRBJ2-3; D not certain. V gave up 2 bases and J gave up 3 bases, with 6 bases separating them. The CDR3 extends over 13 amino acids. CDR1 and CDR2 from the germline V gene are MNHNY and SVGAGI (reference sequence). CDR3 bases: TGTGCCAGCAGTTACCCAGGAACAGATACGCAGTATTTT. It is translated as CASSYPGTDTQYF.

This clone was seen more than once but under ten times. The rearrangement uses TRBV28 and TRBJ2-7, with TRBD1 as a possible D gene (5 bases). From germline, CDR1 is MDHEN and CDR2 SYDVKM. This CDR3 region has 12 residues. V dropped 8 bases and J dropped 2 bases, with 10 bases sitting between them. CDR3 residues: CASYRNTYEQYF. DNA of the CDR3: TGTGCCAGCTACAGGAACACCTACGAGCAGTACTTC.

This chain joins TRBV19 and TRBJ2-1; 8 bases fit TRBD1. Germline V gene lookup returns CDR1 LNHDA and CDR2 SQIVND (reference sequence). After removal of 9 bases from V and 4 bases from J, the junction contained 8 bases not matched to a gene. The CDR3 sequence is 14 residues long. Here the CDR3 reads CASRRDRTYNEQFF. CDR3 sequence (DNA): TGTGCCAGCCGCCGGGACAGGACATACAATGAGCAGTTCTTC.